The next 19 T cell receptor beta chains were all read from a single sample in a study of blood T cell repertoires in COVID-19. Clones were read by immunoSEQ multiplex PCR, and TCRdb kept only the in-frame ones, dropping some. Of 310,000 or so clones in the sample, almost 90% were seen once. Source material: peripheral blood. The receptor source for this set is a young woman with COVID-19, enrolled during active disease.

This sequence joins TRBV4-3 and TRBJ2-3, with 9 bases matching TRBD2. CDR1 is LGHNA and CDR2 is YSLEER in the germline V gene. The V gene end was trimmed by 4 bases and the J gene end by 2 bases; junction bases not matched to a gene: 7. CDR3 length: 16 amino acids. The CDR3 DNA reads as TGCGCCAGCAGCCCACTTAGCGGGAGTCCCACAGATACGCAGTATTTT. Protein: CASSPLSGSPTDTQYF.

The CDR3 protein is CAWRNLNEQFF. The CDR3 coding sequence is TGTGCCTGGAGAAACTTAAATGAGCAGTTCTTC. The V and J genes are TRBV30 and TRBJ2-1; D is unresolved. This CDR3 comprises 11 residues. V was cut by 3 bases and J by 7 bases, with 7 bases left in between. The germline V gene has CDR1 GTSNPN and CDR2 SVGIG (reference sequence).

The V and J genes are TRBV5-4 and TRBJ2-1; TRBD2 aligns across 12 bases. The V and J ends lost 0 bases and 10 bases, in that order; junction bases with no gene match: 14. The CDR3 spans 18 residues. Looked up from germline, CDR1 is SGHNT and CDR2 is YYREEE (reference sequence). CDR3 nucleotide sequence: TGTGCCAGCAGCTTGGGAGGGCGGACTAGCGGGACACTGAGGGAGCAGTTCTTC. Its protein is CASSLGGRTSGTLREQFF.

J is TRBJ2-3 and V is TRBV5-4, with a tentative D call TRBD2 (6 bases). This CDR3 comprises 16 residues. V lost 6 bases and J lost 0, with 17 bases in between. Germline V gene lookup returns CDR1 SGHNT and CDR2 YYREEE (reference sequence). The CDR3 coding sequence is TGTGCCAGCACCCAAGATCGTGGGACTAGCACAGATACGCAGTATTTT. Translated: CASTQDRGTSTDTQYF.

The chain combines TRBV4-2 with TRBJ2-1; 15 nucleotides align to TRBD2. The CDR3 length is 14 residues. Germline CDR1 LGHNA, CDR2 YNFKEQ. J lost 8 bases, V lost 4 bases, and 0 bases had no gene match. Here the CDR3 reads CASSRTSGRDEQFF. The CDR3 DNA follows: TGTGCCAGCAGCCGGACTAGCGGGAGGGATGAGCAGTTCTTC.

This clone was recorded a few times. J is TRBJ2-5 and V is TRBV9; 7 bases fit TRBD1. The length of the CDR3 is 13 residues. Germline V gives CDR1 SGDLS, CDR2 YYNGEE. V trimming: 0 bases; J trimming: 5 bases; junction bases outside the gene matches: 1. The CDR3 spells CASSVDRGETQYF. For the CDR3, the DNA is TGTGCCAGCAGCGTAGACAGGGGTGAGACCCAGTACTTC.

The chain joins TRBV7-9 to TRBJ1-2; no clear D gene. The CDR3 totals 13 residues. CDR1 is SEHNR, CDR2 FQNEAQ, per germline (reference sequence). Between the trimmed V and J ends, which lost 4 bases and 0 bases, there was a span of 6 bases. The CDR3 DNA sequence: TGTGCCAGCAGCTCCACAACTAACTATGGCTACACCTTC. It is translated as CASSSTTNYGYTF.

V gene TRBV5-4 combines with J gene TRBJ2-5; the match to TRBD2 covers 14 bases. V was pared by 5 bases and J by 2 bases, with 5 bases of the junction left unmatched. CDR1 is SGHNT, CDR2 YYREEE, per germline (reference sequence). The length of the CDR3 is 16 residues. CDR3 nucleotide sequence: TGTGCCAGCAGTCCGACTAGCGGGAGGGGGCAAGAGACCCAGTACTTC. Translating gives CASSPTSGRGQETQYF.

The DNA for the CDR3 is TGTGCCAGCAGTTTATTGAAAGGGAGTCAGCCCCAGCATTTT. This encodes CASSLLKGSQPQHF. This chain joins TRBV28 and TRBJ1-5; D remains unclear. The ends were cut back, 1 base at V and 6 bases at J, with 10 bases in the middle. The CDR3 covers 14 residues. CDR1 MDHEN and CDR2 SYDVKM come from the germline V gene.

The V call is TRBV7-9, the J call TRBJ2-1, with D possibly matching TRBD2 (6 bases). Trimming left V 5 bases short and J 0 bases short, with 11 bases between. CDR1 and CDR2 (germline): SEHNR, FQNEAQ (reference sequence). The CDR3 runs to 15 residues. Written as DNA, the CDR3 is TGTGCCAGCAGCGCGGGACCGGTCTCCTACAATGAGCAGTTCTTC. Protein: CASSAGPVSYNEQFF.

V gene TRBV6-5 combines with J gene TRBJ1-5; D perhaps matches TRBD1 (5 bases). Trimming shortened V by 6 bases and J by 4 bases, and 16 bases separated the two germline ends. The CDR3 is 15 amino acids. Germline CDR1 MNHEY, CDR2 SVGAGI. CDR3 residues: CASSLKRTSNQPQHF. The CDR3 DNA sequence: TGTGCCAGCAGCTTAAAAAGGACATCTAATCAGCCCCAGCATTTT.

For the CDR3, the DNA is TGTGCCAGCACCTCAGACGGGAGGAGAACTGAAGCTTTCTTT. It yields the protein CASTSDGRRTEAFF. The rearrangement links TRBV11-2 to TRBJ1-1; the D is unclear. V lost 7 bases and J lost 5, with 17 bases in between. CDR3 size: 14 residues. Germline V lookup: CDR1 SGHAT, CDR2 FQNNGV.

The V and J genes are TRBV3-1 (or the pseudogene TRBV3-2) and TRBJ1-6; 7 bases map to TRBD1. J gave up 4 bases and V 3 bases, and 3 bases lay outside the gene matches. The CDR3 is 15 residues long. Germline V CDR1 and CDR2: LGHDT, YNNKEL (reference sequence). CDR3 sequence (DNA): TGTGCCAGCAGCCATTGGGACAGTTATAATTCACCCCTCCACTTT. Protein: CASSHWDSYNSPLHF.

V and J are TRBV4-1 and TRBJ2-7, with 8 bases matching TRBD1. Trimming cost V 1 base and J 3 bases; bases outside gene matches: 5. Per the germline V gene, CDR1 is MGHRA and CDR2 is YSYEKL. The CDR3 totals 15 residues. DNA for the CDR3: TGCGCCAGCAGCCAAGGAGGACAGGGCTTCTACGAGCAGTACTTC. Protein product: CASSQGGQGFYEQYF.

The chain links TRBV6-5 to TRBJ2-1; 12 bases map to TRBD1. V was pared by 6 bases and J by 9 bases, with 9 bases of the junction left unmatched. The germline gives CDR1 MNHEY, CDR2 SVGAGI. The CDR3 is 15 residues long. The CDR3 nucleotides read TGTGCCAGCAGCCGTAGGGGGACAGGGGGCGGTGAGCAGTTCTTC. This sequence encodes CASSRRGTGGGEQFF.

In nucleotides, the CDR3 is TGTGCCAGCTCAGAGGGCATGAACACTGAAGCTTTCTTT. Translated: CASSEGMNTEAFF. The V and J genes are TRBV7-2 and TRBJ1-1; D gene uncertain. CDR3 length: 13 residues. V was trimmed by 8 bases and J by 0 bases, leaving 10 bases between them. The germline V gene encodes CDR1 SGHTA and CDR2 FQGNSA.

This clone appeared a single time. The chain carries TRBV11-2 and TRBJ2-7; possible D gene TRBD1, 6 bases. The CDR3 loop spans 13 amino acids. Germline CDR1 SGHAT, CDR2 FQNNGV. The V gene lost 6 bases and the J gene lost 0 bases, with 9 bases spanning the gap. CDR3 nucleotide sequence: TGTGCCAGCAGTCGGGACAACTCCTACGAGCAGTACTTC. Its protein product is CASSRDNSYEQYF.

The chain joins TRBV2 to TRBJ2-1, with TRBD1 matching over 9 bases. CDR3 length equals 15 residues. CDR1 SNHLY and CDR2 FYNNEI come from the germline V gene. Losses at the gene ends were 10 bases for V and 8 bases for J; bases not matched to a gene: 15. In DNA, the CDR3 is TGTGCCATCCTACCTACCGGGACAGGGTGGGATGAGCAGTTCTTC. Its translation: CAILPTGTGWDEQFF.

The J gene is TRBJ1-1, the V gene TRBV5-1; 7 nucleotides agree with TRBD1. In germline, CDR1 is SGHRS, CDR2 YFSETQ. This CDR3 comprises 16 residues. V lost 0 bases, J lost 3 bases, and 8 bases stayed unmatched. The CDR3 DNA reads TGCGCCAGCAGCTTGGCCTTTTTAGACAGGGACACTGAAGCTTTCTTT. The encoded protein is CASSLAFLDRDTEAFF. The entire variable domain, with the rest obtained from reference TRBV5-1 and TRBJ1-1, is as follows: KAGVTQTPRYLIKTRGQQVTLSCSPISGHRSVSWYQQTPGQGLQFLFEYFSETQRNKGNFPGRFSGRQFSNSRSEMNVSTLELGDSALYLCASSLAFLDRDTEAFFGQGTRLTVV.